Each of the 8 T cell receptor beta chains below was sequenced from the same sample in a study of T cells in tuberculosis. Only in-frame clones appear in the TCRdb table, and some are missing; sequencing was by immunoSEQ multiplex PCR. The table lists 25,000 to 35,000 clones, over 85% of them singletons. The sequenced sample was PBMCs. These receptors were taken from a donor aged 10 to 29 with latent tuberculosis or without tuberculosis infection.

V is TRBV15 and J is TRBJ2-1, with 9 bases matching TRBD2. Trimming removed 1 base from V and 8 bases from J; junction bases left unmatched: 6. Per germline, CDR1 LNHNV and CDR2 YYDKDF (reference sequence). The CDR3 is 15 amino acids. For the CDR3, the DNA is TGTGCCACCAGCAGAGCTGGCGGGAGGGGGGATGAGCAGTTCTTC. It codes for CATSRAGGRGDEQFF.

This clone was recorded only once. J is TRBJ2-7 and V is TRBV6-6, with D possibly TRBD1 on 6 matching bases. This CDR3 is 16 amino acids long. The V end lost 0 bases, the J end lost 2 bases, and 14 bases lay between the germline ends. Germline assignment: CDR1 MNHNY and CDR2 SVGAGI (reference sequence). CDR3 in DNA: TGTGCCAGCAGTTACTCGTATCCAGGACAGACCTACGAGCAGTACTTC. It specifies CASSYSYPGQTYEQYF.

V and J are TRBV27 and TRBJ2-2, with D uncertain. Germline-derived CDR1 and CDR2 are MNHEY and SMNVEV (reference sequence). The length of the CDR3 is 15 residues. V lost 1 base and J 1 base, leaving 7 bases between the germline ends. The CDR3 DNA reads as TGTGCCAGCAGTTTATTTACAAGGAACACCGGGGAGCTGTTTTTT. As protein: CASSLFTRNTGELFF.

The chain employs TRBV27 and TRBJ1-1, with a tentative D call TRBD1 (5 bases). V was trimmed by 7 bases and J by 0 bases, leaving 12 bases between them. The germline V gene encodes CDR1 MNHEY and CDR2 SMNVEV (reference sequence). This CDR3 comprises 14 residues. CDR3: CASNSGTMNTEAFF. The CDR3 DNA is TGTGCCAGCAATTCAGGGACTATGAACACTGAAGCTTTCTTT.

The chain couples TRBV15 to TRBJ1-5, with 9 bases lining up with TRBD1. Looked up from germline, CDR1 is LNHNV and CDR2 is YYDKDF (reference sequence). Trimming took 4 bases from V and 7 from J; bases not matched to a gene: 8. The CDR3 contains 15 residues. The CDR3 loop reads CATSKLTGGGQPQHF. The CDR3 nucleotides are TGTGCCACCAGCAAACTTACAGGGGGCGGGCAGCCCCAGCATTTT.

The chain carries TRBV7-9 and TRBJ2-7, with 7 bases matching TRBD1. Germline lookup yields CDR1 SEHNR and CDR2 FQNEAQ (reference sequence). The CDR3 totals 15 residues. After removal of 2 bases from V and 2 bases from J, the junction contained 6 bases not matched to a gene. In nucleotides, the CDR3 is TGTGCCAGCAGCTTAATGACAGGGACCCCCTACGAGCAGTACTTC. This sequence encodes CASSLMTGTPYEQYF.

The chain recombines TRBV19 with TRBJ2-3, with a weak D call TRBD2 (7 bases). This CDR3 is built from 17 residues. From germline, CDR1 is LNHDA and CDR2 SQIVND (reference sequence). Trimming took 1 base from V and 4 from J, leaving 18 bases between them. This CDR3 is CASSIAPPRGAADTQYF. CDR3 coding DNA: TGTGCCAGTAGTATAGCCCCCCCCCGGGGGGCCGCAGATACGCAGTATTTT.

The rearrangement links TRBV9 to TRBJ2-1; 10 bases map to TRBD2. V was clipped by 2 bases and J by 10 bases; unmatched bases: 6. The germline V gene has CDR1 SGDLS and CDR2 YYNGEE. The CDR3 contains 14 residues. DNA of the CDR3: TGTGCCAGCAGCGTTCTAGCGGGAGAGGGCGAGCAGTTCTTC. It is translated as CASSVLAGEGEQFF.